This T cell receptor (beta chain) is drawn from a study of T-cell reconstitution after alpha-beta-depleted transplantation in children. Construction of the TCRbeta library involved unique molecular identifiers. Each CDR3 protein gets one entry after TCRdb re-called the PCR reads with MiXCR. The sample has about 200,000 distinct CDR3 sequences; just over 14% are singletons. This clonotype was seen at least ten times. V lost 4 bases, J lost 3 bases, and 10 bases lay in between. The CDR3 is made up of 13 amino acids. Per the germline V gene, CDR1 is SQVTM and CDR2 is ANQGSEA. The gene calls are TRBV29-1 and TRBJ2-1; D remains unclear. The receptor was isolated from a human donor who donated a stem cell graft to a child with acute lymphoblastic leukemia. This specimen consisted of PBMCs from the stem cell graft donor, obtained from the stem cell graft. CDR3 sequence reads: CSVGLDIYNEQFF. The DNA for the CDR3 is TGCAGCGTTGGGCTGGATATCTACAATGAGCAGTTCTTC.